This passage covers 29 T cell receptor beta chains from one sample sequenced in a study of blood T cell repertoires in COVID-19. Some clones are missing from TCRdb's copy, which holds only in-frame ones; the method was immunoSEQ multiplex PCR. The profile shows 250,000 or so clones, over 80% of them singletons. Specimen: peripheral blood. The receptors here all came from a human donor in a cohort sampled during active COVID-19.

The chain couples TRBV19 to TRBJ2-2; perhaps TRBD2 as D (6 bases). The V gene's germline CDR1 is LNHDA and CDR2 SQIVND (reference sequence). The CDR3 extends over 15 amino acids. Deletions cut 1 base from V and 3 bases from J, with 9 bases between. The CDR3 sequence is CASSIGLGYTGELFF. The DNA of the CDR3 is TGTGCCAGTAGTATAGGACTAGGTTACACCGGGGAGCTGTTTTTT.

This rearrangement joins TRBV4-1 to TRBJ1-2; D remains unclear. Trimming took off 1 base at V and 8 bases at J, with 17 bases between the two ends. Germline V gives CDR1 MGHRA, CDR2 YSYEKL. The CDR3 has 15 amino acids. CDR3 protein: CASSQVNPLIGGYTF. The CDR3, as DNA: TGCGCCAGCAGCCAAGTTAACCCACTAATAGGAGGCTACACCTTC.

The count of this clone is one. This rearrangement joins TRBV11-1 to TRBJ2-1, with 11 bases fitting TRBD2. The CDR3 spans 15 residues. CDR1 and CDR2 from the germline V gene are SGHAT and FQDESV (reference sequence). V lost 6 bases, J lost 4 bases, and 5 bases stayed unmatched. CDR3 sequence: CASRGGLAVYNEQFF. In DNA form, the CDR3 reads TGTGCCAGCAGGGGGGGACTAGCGGTTTACAATGAGCAGTTCTTC.

The V gene is TRBV19, the J gene TRBJ2-7, with 7 positions matching TRBD1. Germline values: CDR1 LNHDA, CDR2 SQIVND (reference sequence). The CDR3 runs 12 residues. V trimming: 5 bases; J trimming: 8 bases; junction bases outside the gene matches: 6. The CDR3 nucleotides read TGTGCCAGTAGTCCCATACAGGGGCAGCAGTACTTC. Amino acids: CASSPIQGQQYF.

The rearrangement joins TRBV11-3 to TRBJ1-4; the match to TRBD1 covers 9 bases. The CDR3 is 14 amino acids. The V and J ends lost 3 bases and 5 bases, in that order; junction bases with no gene match: 1. Looked up from germline, CDR1 is SGHNT and CDR2 is YENEEA. The CDR3 loop reads CASSFTGGNEKLFF. The CDR3 coding sequence is TGTGCCAGCAGCTTTACAGGGGGCAATGAAAAACTGTTTTTT.

This chain links TRBV28 with TRBJ2-2, with TRBD1 matching over 8 bases. V lost 2 bases and J lost 7; bases outside the gene matches: 6. CDR3 length: 15 amino acids. Germline loops: CDR1 MDHEN, CDR2 SYDVKM. Written as DNA, the CDR3 is TGTGCCAGCAGTTTAGCAGGGGGCAGGGGCGGGGAGCTGTTTTTT. Translation gives CASSLAGGRGGELFF.

This chain uses TRBV11-3 with TRBJ2-1; the D is unclear. V gave up 0 bases and J gave up 0 bases, with 6 bases separating them. The CDR3 runs to 15 residues. The germline V gene has CDR1 SGHNT and CDR2 YENEEA. The DNA for the CDR3 is TGTGCCAGCAGCTTAGAACAAAACTCCTACAATGAGCAGTTCTTC. It yields the protein CASSLEQNSYNEQFF.

J is TRBJ1-3 and V is TRBV12-5; TRBD1 is a possible D gene (5 bases). In germline, CDR1 is LGHNT, CDR2 FRNRAP. The CDR3 covers 15 residues. Trimming stripped 1 base from V and 3 bases from J, with 10 bases between. DNA of the CDR3: TGTGCTAGTGGTTTGGGCGGGGGTATTGGAAACACCATATATTTT. Its translation is CASGLGGGIGNTIYF.

V usage is TRBV4-1 and J usage is TRBJ2-7; perhaps TRBD1 as D (6 bases). The CDR3 has 17 residues. CDR1 is MGHRA and CDR2 is YSYEKL in the germline V gene. V lost 0 bases, J lost 1 base, and 16 bases lay in between. The CDR3 coding sequence is TGCGCCAGCAGCCAAGATAATACAGGGCCTCTATCCTACGAGCAGTACTTC. Translating gives CASSQDNTGPLSYEQYF.

This chain connects TRBV5-1 to TRBJ2-7; TRBD2 agrees at 9 bases. V shed 5 bases, J shed 4 bases, and the junction held 10 bases outside the gene matches. Germline loops: CDR1 SGHRS, CDR2 YFSETQ. CDR3 size: 15 residues. CDR3 residues: CASRKTSGGAYEQYF. The DNA for the CDR3 is TGCGCCAGCAGAAAGACTAGCGGAGGGGCATACGAGCAGTACTTC. Combining the CDR3 with reference TRBV5-1 and TRBJ2-7 gives the whole variable domain KAGVTQTPRYLIKTRGQQVTLSCSPISGHRSVSWYQQTPGQGLQFLFEYFSETQRNKGNFPGRFSGRQFSNSRSEMNVSTLELGDSALYLCASRKTSGGAYEQYFGPGTRLTVT.

This clone was counted only a few times. V usage is TRBV5-8 and J usage is TRBJ1-1, with D hard to call. This CDR3 has 13 residues. The V and J ends lost 0 bases and 6 bases respectively, with 9 bases between them. The germline V gene has CDR1 SGHTS and CDR2 YDEGEE. The CDR3 reads CASSLAFGAEAFF. CDR3 in DNA: TGTGCCAGCAGCTTGGCCTTCGGGGCTGAAGCTTTCTTT.

This chain uses TRBV5-4 with TRBJ2-2, with TRBD2 identical over 12 bases. With 9 bases clipped from V and 3 bases from J, the junction kept 3 bases outside the gene matches. CDR1 is SGHNT and CDR2 is YYREEE in the germline V gene (reference sequence). The CDR3 has 14 amino acids. CDR3 bases: TGTGCCACCGGACTAGCGGGGTACACCGGGGAGCTGTTTTTT. Its protein product is CATGLAGYTGELFF.

V is TRBV19 and J is TRBJ1-5, with TRBD1 identical over 7 bases. CDR1 is LNHDA and CDR2 is SQIVND in the germline V gene (reference sequence). Germline trimming cut 3 bases from V and 5 bases from J; bases unmatched to any gene: 1. The CDR3 spans 13 residues. The CDR3 loop is CASSIDRDQPQHF. CDR3 coding DNA: TGTGCCAGTAGTATCGACAGGGATCAGCCCCAGCATTTT.

This chain's CDR3 is CASSPSNTGELFF. DNA for the CDR3: TGCGCCAGCAGCCCTTCGAACACCGGGGAGCTGTTTTTT. The chain joins TRBV5-1 to TRBJ2-2; D is uncertain. V lost 4 bases and J 0 bases, leaving 4 bases between the germline ends. Germline values: CDR1 SGHRS, CDR2 YFSETQ. The CDR3 covers 13 residues. Full variable domain (remainder filled in from reference TRBV5-1 and TRBJ2-2): KAGVTQTPRYLIKTRGQQVTLSCSPISGHRSVSWYQQTPGQGLQFLFEYFSETQRNKGNFPGRFSGRQFSNSRSEMNVSTLELGDSALYLCASSPSNTGELFFGEGSRLTVL.

This chain uses TRBV7-9 with TRBJ1-2, with D unclear. Germline loops: CDR1 SEHNR, CDR2 FQNEAQ (reference sequence). Trimming stripped 1 base from V and 9 bases from J, with 12 bases between. This CDR3 comprises 13 residues. The CDR3, as DNA: TGTGCCAGCAGCTTAGAAGGGAGCGAAAGCTACACCTTC. It codes for CASSLEGSESYTF.

The chain joins TRBV6-5 to TRBJ2-3, with TRBD1 matching 7 bases. From germline, CDR1 is MNHEY and CDR2 SVGAGI. J gave up 5 bases and V 8 bases, and 10 bases lay outside the gene matches. This CDR3 is built from 14 residues. The CDR3 DNA reads as TGTGCCAGCCGGTCGAGGGGGCAAGGAGATACGCAGTATTTT. Protein sequence: CASRSRGQGDTQYF.

V usage is TRBV11-2 and J usage is TRBJ1-2, with D tentatively TRBD1 (5 bases). Germline V gene data show CDR1 as SGHAT and CDR2 as FQNNGV. CDR3 length: 16 residues. Trimming shortened V by 5 bases and J by 4 bases, and 20 bases separated the two germline ends. CDR3 coding DNA: TGTGCCAGCAGCCCTTATCCCCCGGGGGTAGGCTATGGCTACACCTTC. Protein product: CASSPYPPGVGYGYTF.

The chain uses TRBV18 and TRBJ1-1; D not resolved. The germline V gene encodes CDR1 KGHSH and CDR2 LQKENI. V lost 3 bases and J 3 bases, leaving 8 bases between the germline ends. The CDR3 has 13 amino acids. DNA of the CDR3: TGTGCCAGCTCACCGTCCAGCGACACTGAAGCTTTCTTT. Its protein product is CASSPSSDTEAFF. Looking up the rest from reference TRBV18 and TRBJ1-1 gives the full variable domain: NAGVMQNPRHLVRRRGQEARLRCSPMKGHSHVYWYRQLPEEGLKFMVYLQKENIIDESGMPKERFSAEFPKEGPSILRIQQVVRGDSAAYFCASSPSSDTEAFFGQGTRLTVV.

This clone was detected only once. V usage is TRBV21-1 and J usage is TRBJ2-5; TRBD2 reflects the table's D call only, with no check against the DNA. TRBV21-1 is annotated as a pseudogene. The CDR3 covers 16 residues. The CDR3 nucleotides are TGTGCCAGCAGCAAAGCGCTCACTAGCGGACAAGAGACCCAGTACTTC. Amino acid sequence: CASSKALTSGQETQYF.

The J gene is TRBJ1-1, the V gene TRBV2, with D hard to call. The CDR3 contains 13 residues. The germline V gene has CDR1 SNHLY and CDR2 FYNNEI. Trimming removed 3 bases from V and 1 base from J, with 6 bases in between. The CDR3 loop reads CASSDGRNTEAFF. The CDR3 DNA is TGTGCCAGCAGTGACGGTAGGAACACTGAAGCTTTCTTT.

The gene calls are TRBV5-6 and TRBJ2-1, with D unresolved. Between the trimmed V and J ends, which lost 1 base and 16 bases, there was a span of 15 bases. Germline loops: CDR1 SGHDT, CDR2 YYEEEE. The CDR3 has 12 amino acids. The CDR3 DNA follows: TGTGCCAGCAGCTTGCGAGACAAGCCTCAATTCTTC. Translated, it gives CASSLRDKPQFF.

A few counts support this clone. V usage is TRBV2 and J usage is TRBJ2-5; D possibly corresponds to TRBD1 (6 bases). With 8 bases removed from V and 5 bases from J, the gap between germline ends came to 12 bases. The CDR3 length is 12 residues. CDR1 is SNHLY, CDR2 FYNNEI, per germline. The CDR3 DNA sequence: TGTGCCAGCGAACAGGGAAGTGAGACCCAGTACTTC. Its protein is CASEQGSETQYF.

This clone has just a few counts. The chain has TRBV5-5 and TRBJ2-7; 7 bases match TRBD2. Germline V gene sequence: CDR1 SGHKS, CDR2 YYEKEE (reference sequence). The CDR3 runs 15 residues. Trimming took 2 bases from V and 3 from J; bases not matched to a gene: 8. The CDR3 reads CASSFEERGGYEQYF. The CDR3 DNA sequence: TGTGCCAGCAGCTTCGAGGAGCGGGGCGGCTACGAGCAGTACTTC.

The V and J genes are TRBV10-2 and TRBJ1-1, with D perhaps matching TRBD1 (5 bases). The CDR3 has 13 residues. Germline loops: CDR1 WSHSY, CDR2 SAAADI. The germline V and J ends were trimmed by 2 bases and 5 bases, with 9 bases remaining between them. The CDR3 DNA is TGCGCCAGCAGTGAGCAGGGAGGGACTGAAGCTTTCTTT. This encodes CASSEQGGTEAFF.

J is TRBJ2-1 and V is TRBV6-6; TRBD2 matches at 11 bases. The CDR3 length is 16 residues. The V gene's germline CDR1 is MNHNY and CDR2 SVGAGI (reference sequence). V was pared by 7 bases and J by 5 bases, with 10 bases of the junction left unmatched. CDR3 residues: CASTRIAGGFDNEQFF. The CDR3 DNA sequence: TGTGCCAGCACTAGAATAGCGGGGGGGTTCGACAATGAGCAGTTCTTC.

This clone was seen more than once but under ten times. V and J are TRBV6-4 and TRBJ2-1; possibly TRBD2 for D (5 bases). V dropped 6 bases and J dropped 1 base, with 10 bases sitting between them. Germline V gene sequence: CDR1 MRHNA, CDR2 SNTAGT. This CDR3 comprises 14 residues. The CDR3 DNA sequence: TGTGCCAGCAGCGACACGGGGTCCTACAATGAGCAGTTCTTC. Its translation is CASSDTGSYNEQFF.

CDR3 amino acids: CASSFRDRGRGYTF. The DNA for the CDR3 is TGTGCCAGCAGTTTTAGGGACAGGGGTCGTGGCTACACCTTC. The chain joins TRBV27 to TRBJ1-2; TRBD1 agrees at 10 bases. V trimming: 3 bases; J trimming: 7 bases; junction bases outside the gene matches: 5. Per the germline V gene, CDR1 is MNHEY and CDR2 is SMNVEV (reference sequence). CDR3 length: 14 residues.

This rearrangement joins TRBV5-6 to TRBJ2-7; possibly TRBD1 for D (6 bases). From germline, CDR1 is SGHDT and CDR2 YYEEEE. Trimming removed 1 base from V and 4 bases from J, with 9 bases in between. The CDR3 contains 13 residues. CDR3 DNA sequence: TGTGCCAGCAGCTTGAAGGGACATTACGAGCAGTACTTC. Amino acid sequence: CASSLKGHYEQYF.

The chain couples TRBV19 to TRBJ1-2; 9 positions agree with TRBD1. V shed 5 bases, J shed 8 bases, and the junction held 12 bases outside the gene matches. Per the germline V gene, CDR1 is LNHDA and CDR2 is SQIVND (reference sequence). CDR3 length: 15 residues. The CDR3 reads CASSLNRGLRRGYTF. For the CDR3, the DNA is TGTGCCAGTAGTTTAAACAGGGGGCTTAGACGGGGCTACACCTTC.